The rows below give T cell receptor beta chains drawn from one sample of a study of OX40 agonist ivuxolimab in advanced cancers. Sequencing was performed with immunoSEQ multiplex PCR; in TCRdb, only in-frame clones are kept and a portion is missing. The profile covers more than 10,000 clones, with 90% appearing a single time and approximately 70% taken by the ten largest. Source: CD4+ or CD8+ T cells sorted from blood, taken in a trial of the OX40 agonist ivuxolimab. These receptors were collected from an adult with an advanced solid tumor such as melanoma, head and neck, liver or kidney cancer. Both conserved end residues are part of each CDR3. The D gene is left open where the match is weak. A row's size may be missing; if present it is once, few, many or a size class.

d_gene	j_gene	v_gene	abundance	CDR3aa	CDR3nt
TRBD2	TRBJ2-2	TRBV4-2	NA	CASSQDLAGEAGELFF	TGTGCCAGCAGCCAAGATCTTGCGGGAGAGGCCGGGGAGCTGTTTTTT
TRBD2	TRBJ2-1	TRBV5-4	NA	CASSLIPWGGSYNEQFF	TGTGCCAGCAGCTTGATTCCCTGGGGGGGCTCCTACAATGAGCAGTTCTTC
NA	TRBJ1-5	TRBV6-5	NA	CASSWDSNQPQHF	TGTGCCAGCAGCTGGGACAGCAATCAGCCCCAGCATTTT
NA	TRBJ1-6	TRBV7-3	NA	CASSLTGTLNSPLHF	TGTGCCAGCAGCTTAACCGGGACACTTAATTCACCCCTCCACTTT
TRBD1	TRBJ1-2	TRBV27	NA	CASSLYARGPDNYGYTF	TGTGCCAGCAGTTTATATGCCAGGGGGCCCGATAACTATGGCTACACCTTC
NA	TRBJ2-7	TRBV2	NA	CASSPQGSNYEQYF	TGTGCCAGCAGCCCCCAGGGATCTAACTACGAGCAGTACTTC
NA	TRBJ2-7	TRBV5-4	medium-sized	CASSLDLAEQYF	TGTGCCAGCAGCTTGGACCTAGCCGAGCAGTACTTC
TRBD2	TRBJ2-7	TRBV4-2	NA	CASSQEAGNYEQYF	TGTGCCAGCAGCCAAGAAGCGGGAAACTACGAGCAGTACTTC
TRBD2	TRBJ2-2	TRBV15	NA	CATSRKTSGRANTGELFF	TGTGCCACCAGCAGAAAGACTAGCGGGAGGGCGAACACCGGGGAGCTGTTTTTT
NA	TRBJ2-5	TRBV20-1	once	CSARGETQYF	TGCAGTGCTAGGGGTGAGACCCAGTACTTC
NA	TRBJ2-5	TRBV15	NA	CATSRVFGPQETQYF	TGTGCCACCAGCAGAGTATTCGGGCCCCAAGAGACCCAGTACTTC
TRBD1	TRBJ2-7	TRBV11-3	NA	CASSPGTGTYEQYF	TGTGCCAGCAGCCCAGGGACAGGTACCTACGAGCAGTACTTC
TRBD1	TRBJ2-7	TRBV7-2	NA	CASSTDRGSYEQYF	TGCGCCAGCAGCACGGACAGGGGCTCCTACGAGCAGTACTTC
TRBD1	TRBJ2-3	TRBV9	NA	CASSGGTASTDTQYF	TGTGCCAGCAGCGGAGGGACAGCGTCCACAGATACGCAGTATTTT
NA	TRBJ2-3	TRBV5-6	NA	CASSLPGVGRTDTQYF	TGTGCCAGCAGCTTGCCAGGGGTAGGACGCACAGATACGCAGTATTTT
NA	TRBJ1-6	TRBV6-6	once	CASSQDTAYNSPLHF	TGTGCCAGCAGCCAAGACACCGCCTATAATTCACCCCTCCACTTT
NA	TRBJ2-5	TRBV9	NA	CASSVGAGQETQYF	TGTGCCAGCAGCGTAGGGGCAGGCCAAGAGACCCAGTACTTC
NA	TRBJ2-2	TRBV7-8	NA	CASSTASTGELFF	TGTGCCAGCAGCACCGCTTCGACCGGGGAGCTGTTTTTT
NA	TRBJ1-1	TRBV27	NA	CASSYGTLEAFF	TGTGCCAGCAGTTACGGGACACTTGAAGCTTTCTTT
NA	TRBJ2-7	TRBV5-1	NA	CASSLPRDRGFGTSRHEQYF	TGCGCCAGCAGCCTGCCAAGGGACAGGGGTTTCGGGACTAGCAGACACGAGCAGTACTTC
NA	TRBJ1-6	TRBV27	medium-sized	CASSDQESSPLHF	TGTGCCAGCAGTGATCAGGAAAGTTCACCCCTCCACTTT
TRBD2	TRBJ2-7	TRBV13	NA	CASSPRRTSGPREQYF	TGTGCCAGCAGCCCCCGGCGAACTAGCGGTCCCCGCGAGCAGTACTTC
TRBD1	TRBJ2-7	TRBV4-3	NA	CASSQAMHRGYEQYF	TGCGCCAGCAGCCAGGCGATGCACAGGGGTTACGAGCAGTACTTC
NA	TRBJ2-7	TRBV7-6	few	CASSLGLNSYEQYF	TGTGCCAGCAGCTTGGGACTGAACTCCTACGAGCAGTACTTC
NA	TRBJ1-2	TRBV6-1	NA	CASSPLGMGEYHF	TGTGCCAGCAGTCCACTGGGGATGGGAGAATACCACTTC
NA	TRBJ2-7	TRBV7-3	NA	CASSQDWDGRDEQYF	TGCGCCAGCAGCCAAGATTGGGACGGAAGGGACGAGCAGTACTTC
TRBD1	TRBJ1-2	TRBV7-2	few	CASSADRGITDGYTF	TGTGCCAGCAGCGCGGACAGGGGGATTACCGATGGCTACACCTTC
TRBD2	TRBJ2-7	TRBV2	NA	CASRKLLAGGRYEQYF	TGTGCCAGCAGAAAACTTCTAGCGGGAGGGCGCTACGAGCAGTACTTC
NA	TRBJ2-3	TRBV25-1	NA	CASSEFGEITDTQYF	TGTGCCAGCAGTGAATTTGGGGAAATAACAGATACGCAGTATTTT
NA	TRBJ1-4	TRBV9	NA	CASSEGHGDGKLFF	TGTGCCAGCAGCGAAGGACACGGTGATGGTAAACTGTTTTTT
NA	TRBJ1-2	TRBV19	NA	CASNGGALGYTF	TGTGCCAGTAATGGGGGGGCGCTTGGCTACACCTTC
NA	TRBJ2-1	TRBV2	NA	CASSDVSGVLNEQFF	TGTGCCAGCAGTGATGTATCGGGAGTGTTGAATGAGCAGTTCTTC
NA	TRBJ2-3	TRBV4-2	NA	CASSQEDKAGDTQYF	TGTGCCAGCAGCCAGGAGGACAAAGCCGGAGATACGCAGTATTTT
NA	TRBJ2-3	TRBV2	NA	CASSGDDRFYGTDTQYF	TGTGCCAGCAGTGGAGATGACAGGTTCTATGGCACAGATACGCAGTATTTT
TRBD1	TRBJ2-7	TRBV7-9	NA	CASSPGTGGFYEQYF	TGTGCCAGCAGCCCCGGGACAGGGGGCTTCTACGAGCAGTACTTC
NA	TRBJ1-5	TRBV4-1	few	CASSQVFSGDQPQHF	TGCGCCAGCAGCCAAGTTTTCTCAGGGGATCAGCCCCAGCATTTT
TRBD2	TRBJ2-3	TRBV6-1	NA	CASSAAVGRGTDTQYF	TGTGCCAGCAGTGCCGCCGTTGGGAGGGGCACAGATACGCAGTATTTT
NA	TRBJ2-1	TRBV15	once	CATSRDGWGNEQFF	TGTGCCACCAGCAGAGATGGCTGGGGCAATGAGCAGTTCTTC
NA	TRBJ1-2	TRBV5-1	NA	CASSLGSSYYGYTF	TGCGCCAGCAGCTTGGGATCCTCGTACTATGGCTACACCTTC
TRBD2	TRBJ2-3	TRBV5-4	NA	CASSFPAGGPYF	TGTGCCAGCAGCTTTCCAGCGGGGGGGCCCTATTTT
TRBD1	TRBJ2-7	TRBV2	NA	CASSGGGQGNYEQYF	TGTGCCAGCAGTGGGGGGGGACAGGGAAACTACGAGCAGTACTTC
TRBD1	TRBJ1-5	TRBV2	NA	CATGGAEGSNQPQHF	TGTGCCACAGGGGGGGCCGAGGGAAGCAATCAGCCCCAGCATTTT
TRBD1	TRBJ2-5	TRBV11-3	NA	CASSLGQGVLIPPETQYF	TGTGCCAGCAGCTTGGGACAGGGGGTTCTGATCCCCCCGGAGACCCAGTACTTC
NA	TRBJ1-3	TRBV4-1	NA	CASSQDHISITGNTIYF	TGCGCCAGCAGCCAAGATCACATCAGTATTACTGGAAACACCATATATTTT
NA	TRBJ1-5	TRBV5-1	NA	CASSKAGPNSNQPQHF	TGCGCCAGCAGCAAGGCAGGACCGAATAGCAATCAGCCCCAGCATTTT
NA	TRBJ2-7	TRBV27	once	CASSFSGWSSYEQYF	TGTGCCAGCAGTTTTAGCGGATGGAGCTCCTACGAGCAGTACTTC
NA	TRBJ1-1	TRBV6-6	once	CASSYVDPGDTEAFF	TGTGCCAGCAGTTACGTGGACCCCGGGGACACTGAAGCTTTCTTT
NA	TRBJ2-2	TRBV9	once	CASSVPGEATGELFF	TGTGCCAGCAGCGTCCCAGGGGAGGCCACCGGGGAGCTGTTTTTT
TRBD2	TRBJ2-1	TRBV19	few	CASSIVPAGANEQFF	TGTGCCAGTAGTATAGTTCCAGCGGGAGCTAATGAGCAGTTCTTC
NA	TRBJ2-1	TRBV19	NA	CASSFGAYNEQFF	TGTGCCAGTAGTTTCGGAGCTTACAATGAGCAGTTCTTC
NA	TRBJ1-4	TRBV10-2	NA	CASRNEEREKLFF	TGCGCCAGCAGGAACGAGGAGCGGGAAAAACTGTTTTTT